The source of this T cell receptor (beta chain) is a study of identical twins. Findings of the study overall: Out-of-frame alpha sequences shared by twins were enriched for low generation probability.

As to this clonotype: Its antigen is undetermined.

The CDR3 loop spans 15 amino acids. V was clipped by 5 bases and J by 5 bases; unmatched bases: 11. Germline CDR1 SEHNR, CDR2 FQNEAQ (reference sequence). One entry per CDR3 protein, called by TCRdb with MiXCR from the 5' RACE reads. Found here are 520,000 or so distinct CDR3 sequences, 20% to 25% of them singletons; the top ten hold around 0.9%. The sample was also linked to a second study, of T cells expressing NK-cell markers.

This receptor was taken from a woman aged 18-29 years in good health. The rearrangement joins TRBV7-9 to TRBJ2-7, with TRBD1 identical over 8 bases. Input material: CD4+ T cells sorted from blood. DNA of the CDR3: TGTGCCAGCAGCGTCGGGACAGGTCATCTCGACGAGCAGTACTTC. It specifies CASSVGTGHLDEQYF.